This T cell receptor beta chain is drawn from a study of T-cell memory formation after mild COVID-19. One entry per CDR3 protein, called by TCRdb with MiXCR from the 5' RACE reads. The table lists approximately 500,000 distinct CDR3 sequences, approximately 23% of them singletons, with around 12% in the top ten. The table lists this clonotype with many counts. Germline CDR1 LGHNA, CDR2 YSLEER. V shed 3 bases and J shed 7 bases, with 19 bases lying between them. The CDR3 runs 16 residues. The sequence was obtained from an adult woman who had mild COVID-19 (a few samples of this study predate the infection). Cell type and time point are not known. The gene calls are TRBV4-3 and TRBJ2-4; D unresolved. The sample was PBMCs or a T cell subset sorted from them (not recorded which). This CDR3 is CASSHSRESSRNIQYF. DNA of the CDR3: TGCGCCAGCAGCCATTCACGTGAGAGCTCCCGGAACATTCAGTACTTC.